This T cell receptor beta chain was recorded in a study of naive and memory T cell subsets. Study outcomes and limitations: A few larger clonotypes appeared in naive repertoires, especially CD8, possibly memory cells re-expressing CD45RA.

The beta constant-region primer was an equimolar mix of two oligonucleotides covering TRBC1 and TRBC2. Ligated cDNA was amplified by four rounds of PCR with nested alpha and beta constant-region primers and SP2. The cDNA 3' end received a ligated single-stranded oligonucleotide carrying the SP2 primer and a 12-nucleotide UMI. TCRdb processed the UMI-ligation and nested PCR reads anew with MiXCR; each CDR3 protein has one entry. The sample shows 150,000 or so distinct CDR3 sequences, 22% of them seen only once. Regarding this clonotype: As yet, its antigen is unknown.

The sample consisted of naive CD4+ T cells from blood. This TCR came from a human donor in good health.

As DNA, the CDR3 is TGTGCCAGCAGTCCGAGAGCGGGAGGGCCCCCAGAGACCCAGTACTTC. This codes for CASSPRAGGPPETQYF. This sequence joins TRBV27 and TRBJ2-5; 10 bases line up with TRBD2. The V and J ends lost 5 bases and 4 bases, in that order; junction bases with no gene match: 10. The CDR3 has 16 residues. Germline V gene lookup returns CDR1 MNHEY and CDR2 SMNVEV (reference sequence).